The next 14 T cell receptor beta chains were all read from a single sample in a study of shared clonotypes between healthy human individuals. Profiling relied on immunoSEQ multiplex PCR, and the TCRdb table lists in-frame clones only, not all of them. The table has a few million clones, around 95% seen once. Sequencing was done on a sample of naive CD4+ T cells sorted from blood. The subset denotes: CD45RA+ positively selected. These receptors were taken from a man between 18 and 35 years old in good health.

This clone was detected only once. V and J are TRBV25-1 and TRBJ1-2; D is possibly TRBD1 (5 bases). The CDR3 runs to 15 residues. The germline V gene has CDR1 MGHDK and CDR2 SYGVNS. With 2 bases removed from V and 6 bases from J, the gap between germline ends came to 16 bases. CDR3 sequence reads: CASSEISRESDGYTF. In DNA form, the CDR3 reads TGTGCCAGCAGTGAAATTTCCAGGGAGAGCGATGGCTACACCTTC.

The J gene is TRBJ2-7, the V gene TRBV5-1; D may correspond to TRBD1 or TRBD2 (5 bases each). Germline assignment: CDR1 SGHRS and CDR2 YFSETQ. This CDR3 contains 15 residues. Trimming pared 4 bases from V and 3 bases from J, leaving 17 bases between. The chain's CDR3 is CASSEGSWEYYEQYF. The CDR3 region has the DNA TGCGCCAGCAGCGAGGGGAGTTGGGAATACTACGAGCAGTACTTC.

The V gene is TRBV9, the J gene TRBJ2-7, with D unresolved. The V end was cut by 7 bases, the J end by 2 bases, with 19 bases between. Germline V gene lookup returns CDR1 SGDLS and CDR2 YYNGEE. CDR3 length equals 15 residues. The CDR3 loop reads CASQVGDDVAYEQYF. The DNA of the CDR3 is TGTGCCAGCCAAGTGGGTGATGATGTGGCCTACGAGCAGTACTTC. Supplemented by reference TRBV9 and TRBJ2-7, the full variable domain reads DSGVTQTPKHLITATGQRVTLRCSPRSGDLSVYWYQQSLDQGLQFLIQYYNGEERAKGNILERFSAQQFPDLHSELNLSSLELGDSALYFCASQVGDDVAYEQYFGPGTRLTVT.

The rearrangement uses TRBV5-1 and TRBJ1-3, with D maybe TRBD1 (5 bases). Trimming removed 4 bases from V and 8 bases from J, with 13 bases in between. There are 13 residues in the CDR3. Germline V gene lookup returns CDR1 SGHRS and CDR2 YFSETQ. CDR3 sequence: CASSTPDKDTIYF. Written as DNA, the CDR3 is TGCGCCAGCAGCACCCCGGACAAAGACACCATATATTTT.

This clone came up once. The V call is TRBV5-1, the J call TRBJ2-1; 7 bases align to TRBD2. Germline CDR1 is SGHRS and CDR2 is YFSETQ. Trimming cost V 4 bases and J 13 bases; bases outside gene matches: 23. CDR3 length: 17 amino acids. CDR3 coding DNA: TGCGCCAGCAGCCCATGGACTAGTATGGGGGTTGACCAAAGTCAGTTCTTC. Protein sequence: CASSPWTSMGVDQSQFF.

This clone appeared a few times. The chain employs TRBV5-4 and TRBJ2-2, with D perhaps matching TRBD1 (5 bases). The CDR3 covers 16 residues. The germline V gene has CDR1 SGHNT and CDR2 YYREEE (reference sequence). With 2 bases removed from V and 4 bases from J, the gap between germline ends came to 15 bases. As DNA, the CDR3 is TGTGCCAGCAGCTTTATAGGGGCTATTAGCACCGGGGAGCTGTTTTTT. Translated: CASSFIGAISTGELFF. The full variable domain, rest sourced from reference TRBV5-4 and TRBJ2-2, is ETGVTQSPTHLIKTRGQQVTLRCSSQSGHNTVSWYQQALGQGPQFIFQYYREEENGRGNFPPRFSGLQFPNYSSELNVNALELDDSALYLCASSFIGAISTGELFFGEGSRLTVL.

The V and J genes are TRBV6-1 and TRBJ1-3; D is uncertain. Germline CDR1 is MNHNS and CDR2 is SASEGT. Trimming stripped 2 bases from V and 0 bases from J, with 8 bases between. The CDR3 extends over 15 amino acids. This CDR3 reads CASSERVSSGNTIYF. CDR3 bases: TGTGCCAGCAGTGAAAGAGTCAGCTCTGGAAACACCATATATTTT.

This sequence joins TRBV4-1 and TRBJ2-7, with D possibly TRBD1 on 6 matching bases. The CDR3 is made up of 17 amino acids. Per the germline V gene, CDR1 is MGHRA and CDR2 is YSYEKL. The V and J ends lost 3 bases and 0 bases respectively, with 18 bases between them. The CDR3 DNA is TGCGCCAGCAGCCAGGGAAGGGGGTCAGGGAGCTCCTACGAGCAGTACTTC. It yields the protein CASSQGRGSGSSYEQYF.

The chain couples TRBV6-5 to TRBJ2-2, with 8 bases lining up with TRBD1. The ends lost 8 bases at V and 7 bases at J; junction bases unmatched: 0. This CDR3 spans 11 amino acids. Germline assignment: CDR1 MNHEY and CDR2 SVGAGI. CDR3 region: CASGQGGELFF. For the CDR3, the DNA is TGTGCCAGCGGACAGGGCGGGGAGCTGTTTTTT.

The rearrangement joins TRBV2 to TRBJ1-2; weak D call: TRBD1 (5 bases). The CDR3 runs to 16 residues. The germline V gene has CDR1 SNHLY and CDR2 FYNNEI. Trimming left V 2 bases short and J 6 bases short, with 19 bases between. The CDR3 loop reads CASSENASGGDHGYTF. The CDR3 DNA follows: TGTGCCAGCAGTGAAAACGCTTCCGGGGGGGACCATGGCTACACCTTC. Supplemented by reference TRBV2 and TRBJ1-2, the full variable domain reads EPEVTQTPSHQVTQMGQEVILRCVPISNHLYFYWYRQILGQKVEFLVSFYNNEISEKSEIFDDQFSVERPDGSNFTLKIRSTKLEDSAMYFCASSENASGGDHGYTFGSGTRLTVV.

The gene calls are TRBV6-1 and TRBJ1-5, with D unclear. V lost 3 bases, J lost 7 bases, and 13 bases lay in between. Germline CDR1 reads MNHNS; CDR2 reads SASEGT. There are 14 residues in the CDR3. CDR3 DNA sequence: TGTGCCAGCAGTGAGCGGGGAATTCGGCAGCCCCAGCATTTT. Protein product: CASSERGIRQPQHF.

This clone occurred a few times. The V gene is TRBV2, the J gene TRBJ1-6, with D unclear. The CDR3 runs to 14 residues. The V gene lost 4 bases and the J gene lost 9 bases, with 13 bases spanning the gap. Germline V gives CDR1 SNHLY, CDR2 FYNNEI. The CDR3 coding sequence is TGTGCCAGCAGTGTAAACGGAGGGCCTTCACCCCTCCACTTT. This sequence encodes CASSVNGGPSPLHF.

A note on this clone: The identical CDR3 is also encoded by other nucleotide sequences in the sample. The V and J genes are TRBV5-6 and TRBJ1-2; D unclear. The CDR3 covers 14 residues. Trimming cost V 7 bases and J 0 bases, with 13 bases left between them. CDR1 SGHDT and CDR2 YYEEEE come from the germline V gene. The DNA of the CDR3 is TGTGCCAGCTCACTAGGGCGGTCTAACTATGGCTACACCTTC. As protein: CASSLGRSNYGYTF.

Worth noting for this clone: Other DNA sequences in this sample translate to the same CDR3. The chain has TRBV5-4 and TRBJ1-3; tentatively, D is TRBD1 (5 bases). Germline V gives CDR1 SGHNT, CDR2 YYREEE (reference sequence). The CDR3 loop spans 14 amino acids. The V end was cut by 0 bases, the J end by 4 bases, with 8 bases between. The CDR3 DNA sequence: TGTGCCAGCAGCTTGGGGGGGTCCGGAAACACCATATATTTT. Protein: CASSLGGSGNTIYF.